This T cell receptor (beta chain) originates from a study of cytomegalovirus exposure and HLA in healthy donors. Overall study findings and caveats: A later analysis, which compared TCR beta chains of equal frequency, found the HLA-associated ones more clonally expanded.

PCR amplification relied on 60 Vbeta primers (plus 13 Jbeta primers). Using immunoSEQ multiplex PCR, the repertoire was profiled, and TCRdb retains in-frame clones only, with some absent. The repertoire consists of some 69,000 clones, with approximately 70% occurring once and the leading ten covering 12% to 15%. This clone turned up a few times. Its antigen is still unknown. CDR1 is LNHNV, CDR2 YYDKDF, per germline (reference sequence). CDR3 size: 16 residues. V was cut by 2 bases and J by 0 bases, with 12 bases left in between. This receptor was obtained from a male donor in good health and CMV-seropositive. The rearrangement links TRBV15 to TRBJ2-3, with a weak D call TRBD1 (6 bases). Sequenced: PBMCs. Here the CDR3 reads CATSRRDISSTDTQYF. The CDR3 DNA reads as TGTGCCACCAGCAGACGGGACATTTCTAGCACAGATACGCAGTATTTT.